This TCR beta chain was recovered during a study of T cell responses to AZD1222 COVID-19 vaccine. Trimming took off 5 bases at V and 5 bases at J, with 6 bases between the two ends. The CDR3 runs to 11 residues. Germline V lookup: CDR1 KGHSH, CDR2 LQKENI. Method: immunoSEQ multiplex PCR; TCRdb's copy keeps in-frame clones and lacks some. The repertoire includes approximately 70,000 clones, 75% to 85% of them detected once, and more than 12% sits in the top ten. Second-dose intervals near 4 or 12 weeks were combined. The input for sequencing was peripheral blood, taken 28 days after the second AZD1222 dose. V usage is TRBV18 and J usage is TRBJ2-5, with no clear D. The clonotype originates from an adult who received the AZD1222 COVID-19 vaccine. CDR3 DNA sequence: TGTGCCAGCTCAAACGCGGAGACCCAGTACTTC. Translation gives CASSNAETQYF.